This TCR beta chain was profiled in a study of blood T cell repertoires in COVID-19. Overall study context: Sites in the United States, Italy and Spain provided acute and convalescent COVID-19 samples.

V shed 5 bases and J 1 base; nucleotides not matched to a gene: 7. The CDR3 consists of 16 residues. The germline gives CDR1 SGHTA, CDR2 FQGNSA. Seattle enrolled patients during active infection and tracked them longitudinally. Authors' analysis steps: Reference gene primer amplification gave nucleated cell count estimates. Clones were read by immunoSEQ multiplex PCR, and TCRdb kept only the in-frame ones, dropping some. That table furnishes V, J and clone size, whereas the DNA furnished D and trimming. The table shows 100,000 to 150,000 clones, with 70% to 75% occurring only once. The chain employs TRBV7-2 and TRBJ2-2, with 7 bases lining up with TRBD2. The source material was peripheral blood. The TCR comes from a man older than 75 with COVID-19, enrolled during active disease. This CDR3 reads CASSQRAGMNTGELFF. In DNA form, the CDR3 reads TGTGCCAGCAGCCAGAGAGCGGGGATGAACACCGGGGAGCTGTTTTTT.